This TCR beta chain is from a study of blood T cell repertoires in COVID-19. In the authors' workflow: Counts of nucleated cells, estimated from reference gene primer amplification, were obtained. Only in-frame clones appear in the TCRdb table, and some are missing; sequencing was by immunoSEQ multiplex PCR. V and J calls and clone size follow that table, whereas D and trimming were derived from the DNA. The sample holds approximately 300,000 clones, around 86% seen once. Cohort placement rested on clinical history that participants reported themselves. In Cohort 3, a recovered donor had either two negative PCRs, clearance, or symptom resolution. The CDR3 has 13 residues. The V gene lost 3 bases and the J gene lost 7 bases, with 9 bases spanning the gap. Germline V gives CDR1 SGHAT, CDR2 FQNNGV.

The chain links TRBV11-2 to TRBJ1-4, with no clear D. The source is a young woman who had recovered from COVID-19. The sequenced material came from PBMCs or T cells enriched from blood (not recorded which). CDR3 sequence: CASSFQQLEKLFF. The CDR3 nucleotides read TGTGCCAGCAGCTTTCAACAGCTTGAAAAACTGTTTTTT.